The entry that follows covers one T cell receptor beta chain sequence. The data derive from a study of blood T cell repertoires in COVID-19. Whole-study context: The United States, Italy and Spain were the sources of the acute and convalescent COVID-19 samples. Sources were T cells, B-cell-depleted T cells, or PBMCs; the material itself was cDNA or gDNA.

In the original workflow: Estimation of nucleated cell counts relied on the amplification of reference gene primers. Some clones are missing from TCRdb's copy, which holds only in-frame ones; the method was immunoSEQ multiplex PCR. That table gives V, J and clone size, and the DNA gave D and trimming. The sample has tens of thousands of clones; just under 95% are singletons. Trimming took off 0 bases at V and 6 bases at J, with 13 bases between the two ends. The CDR3 extends over 14 amino acids. The germline V gene encodes CDR1 SGHRS and CDR2 YFSETQ. The sequence derives from a human donor with active COVID-19. The donor label of this sample is uncertain. Material: peripheral blood. V usage is TRBV5-1 and J usage is TRBJ2-7; no reliable D call. The CDR3 coding sequence is TGCGCCAGCAGCTTGGATCTTTCGGCGGCCGAGCAGTACTTC. This codes for CASSLDLSAAEQYF.